This T cell receptor beta chain comes out of a study of blood T cell repertoires in COVID-19. TCRdb's table, derived via immunoSEQ multiplex PCR, lists solely in-frame clones and lacks some. The data hold some 300,000 clones, with approximately 88% observed a single time. Trimming took 6 bases from V and 8 from J; bases not matched to a gene: 2. The length of the CDR3 is 13 residues. Germline CDR1 MNHNY, CDR2 SVGAGI (reference sequence). The chain links TRBV6-6 to TRBJ1-6, with TRBD1 identical over 9 bases. This receptor was obtained from a woman aged 30 to 39 who had recovered from COVID-19. Input material: peripheral blood. The CDR3 protein is CASRGQGDSPLHF. The CDR3 DNA sequence: TGTGCCAGCAGGGGACAGGGCGATTCACCCCTCCACTTT.